The clone carrying this T cell receptor (beta chain) was seen a few times. In the source study's methods: How many nucleated cells were present was estimated from reference gene primer amplification. Produced via immunoSEQ multiplex PCR; TCRdb's table is partial and in-frame only. That table supplies the V and J calls and clone size; D and trimming were determined from the DNA. The sample lists fewer than 75,000 clones, approximately 91% occurring once. The data are from a study of blood T cell repertoires in COVID-19. Study-level background: The United States, Italy and Spain supplied acute and convalescent COVID-19 samples. Sources were T cells, B-cell-depleted T cells, or PBMCs; the material itself was cDNA or gDNA.

Germline V gene lookup returns CDR1 MRHNA and CDR2 SNTAGT. The germline V and J ends were trimmed by 6 bases and 10 bases, with 19 bases remaining between them. The CDR3 length is 15 residues. The sequenced sample was peripheral blood. The V call is TRBV6-4, the J call TRBJ1-6; D perhaps matches TRBD1 (5 bases). The source is a man in his 70s with acute or convalescent COVID-19. In DNA, the CDR3 is TGTGCCAGCAGAGCTATAGACAGTCCGAGGTCACCCCTCCACTTT. Translated: CASRAIDSPRSPLHF.